This entry is about one T cell receptor (beta chain). No cognate antigen has been identified for it. No base quality information exists; no much larger clone differs at one position. Other DNA sequences in this sample translate to the same CDR3. V and J lose 4 bases and 2 bases, and a span of 3 bases separates them. The CDR3 sequence holds 11 residues, the cysteine and phenylalanine included. The read is trimmed to its CDR3 DNA, 33 bases read in frame from base 1. Based on the germline V gene, the CDR1 and CDR2 sequences are MDHEN and SYDVKM. These data are taken from a study of blood T cell repertoires in COVID-19 (dated by TCRdb to about 2020). About the study as a whole: Recovered participants in ImmuneRACE Cohort 3 were defined as having two consecutive negative NP/OP PCR tests, clearance from a healthcare professional, or resolution of symptoms. Where HLA class I and class II types were available, the types were taken from metadata supplied by the sample provider, not from assay-based typing. The prospective study material was composed of cDNA or gDNA derived from T cells, B-cell-depleted T cells, or PBMCs. Subjects who had been exposed to COVID-19, were actively infected with it, or had recovered from it provided the deeply sampled blood TCRbeta repertoires that made up the dataset. The repertoires were made available in a free public database intended to serve as a resource for research on the immune response to SARS-CoV-2. Nearly every sample came with metadata listing a de-identified subject ID, COVID-19 status, age in years and sex. Collaborator samples came from the United States, Italy and Spain and covered acute and convalescent phases of COVID-19. Samples came from the ongoing ImmuneRACE study (first 160 participants) plus 1,254 subjects from 6 global collaborators.

Findings and caveats that apply to the study as a whole: Clinical and demographic metadata were provided uncurated, with the amount varying by source and participant.

In the prospective study, participants were roughly 18 to 100 years old, resided in about 25 geographic areas of the United States, and were enrolled through a virtual design. In the prospective study, participants were assigned to cohorts based on the clinical history participants reported in a screening survey and a study questionnaire. In the prospective study, mobile phlebotomists collected whole blood, serum and a nasopharyngeal or oropharyngeal swab from each participant. Additional blood draws and questionnaires over an approximately two-month period could optionally be provided by prospective study participants. Before DNA extraction, prospective study blood samples were shipped either frozen or at room temperature. TCRbeta CDR3 regions were amplified from genomic DNA using the immunoSEQ Assay, a bias-controlled multiplex PCR. As for the original processing: Within the assay, amplification of reference gene primers was used to estimate how many nucleated cells each sample contained. To quantify the absolute abundance of each unique TCRbeta CDR3 rearrangement, sequence reads were collapsed and filtered. Productive Simpson clonality was computed per sample as the square root of Simpson's diversity index over productive rearrangements. Drawn from immuneACCESS, this table holds only the in-frame rearrangements with V and J called that TCRdb kept. Clones are partly lost; checked studies trace under half to an unresolved V gene and leave the rest unexplained. That table supplies the V and J calls and clone size; D and trimming were determined from the DNA. The sample contains under 300,000 clones, approximately 90% of them found a single time. The ten largest clones capture 2% of the sample.

The receptor chain draws on TRBV28 and TRBJ2-7, with the identity of the D gene unclear. The source material was PBMCs or T cells enriched from blood (not recorded which). The origin of this receptor is a woman aged 55-69 years in a cohort exposed to, infected with or recovered from COVID-19 (not recorded which). Here the CDR3 is given as CASSSAYEQYF. In nucleotide form, the sequence is TGTGCCAGCAGTTCCGCCTACGAGCAGTACTTC.